Following are 23 T cell receptor beta chains from one sample sequenced in a study of human T cells and chemical hapten exposure. TCRdb processed the RACE reads anew with MiXCR; each CDR3 protein has one entry. The sample holds around 250,000 distinct CDR3 sequences, around 9.3% seen once. Described time point: pre-sensitization, week 0. Treatment in this sample: therapeutic diphenylcyclopropenone sensitization with weekly scalp DPC. This material consisted of whole blood, taken in connection with sensitization to the hapten diphenylcyclopropenone (DPC). These receptors were collected from a woman aged 40 to 50 with alopecia areata. Some clones in this sample may be carry-over from other donors' samples.

This clonotype was detected only a few times. The rearrangement uses TRBV7-9 and TRBJ1-1; a possible D gene is TRBD1 (5 bases). The germline CDR1 and CDR2 sequences are SEHNR and FQNEAQ (reference sequence). V was pared by 0 bases and J by 0 bases, with 14 bases between. The CDR3 has 17 residues. The CDR3 reads CASSLAGGIDMNTEAFF. The CDR3 DNA sequence: TGTGCCAGCAGCTTAGCCGGGGGTATTGACATGAACACTGAAGCTTTCTTT.

Ten or more counts support this clonotype. The chain employs TRBV12-3 or TRBV12-4 and TRBJ2-5, with D unresolved. There are 14 residues in the CDR3. The germline V and J ends were trimmed by 5 bases and 5 bases, with 15 bases remaining between them. The DNA of the CDR3 is TGTGCCAGCAGTCCCACCGGCCCGAGCGAGACCCAGTACTTC. This sequence encodes CASSPTGPSETQYF.

At least ten counts were recorded for this clonotype. The chain links TRBV28 to TRBJ2-1, with 10 bases identical to TRBD2. This CDR3 has 13 residues. Losses at the gene ends were 7 bases for V and 6 bases for J; bases not matched to a gene: 3. Germline CDR1 is MDHEN and CDR2 is SYDVKM. CDR3 amino acids: CASTASGSNEQFF. The CDR3 nucleotides are TGTGCCAGCACCGCTAGCGGGAGCAATGAGCAGTTCTTC.

As for this clonotype: This may be a read error, as it is one base from a much larger clone. This chain joins TRBV5-1 and TRBJ1-1; no reliable D call. Germline CDR1 SGHRS, CDR2 YFSETQ. CDR3 length: 12 amino acids. The CDR3 DNA is TGCGCCAGCAGCTCCCTTGGCACTGAAGATTTCTTT. Protein: CASSSLGTEDFF. Drawing the rest from reference TRBV5-1 and TRBJ1-1, the complete variable domain is KAGVTQTPRYLIKTRGQQVTLSCSPISGHRSVSWYQQTPGQGLQFLFEYFSETQRNKGNFPGRFSGRQFSNSRSEMNVSTLELGDSALYLCASSSLGTEDFFGQGTRLTVV.

This clonotype was observed many times. V gene TRBV7-2 combines with J gene TRBJ2-3, with D perhaps matching TRBD2 (6 bases). There are 14 residues in the CDR3. Germline CDR1 SGHTA, CDR2 FQGNSA. The V end lost 5 bases, the J end lost 0 bases, and 9 bases lay between the germline ends. The CDR3 sequence: CASSPRGSTDTQYF. CDR3 bases: TGTGCCAGCAGCCCGCGGGGTAGCACAGATACGCAGTATTTT. Supplemented by reference TRBV7-2 and TRBJ2-3, the full variable domain reads GAGVSQSPSNKVTEKGKDVELRCDPISGHTALYWYRQSLGQGLEFLIYFQGNSAPDKSGLPSDRFSAERTGGSVSTLTIQRTQQEDSAVYLCASSPRGSTDTQYFGPGTRLTVL.

This clonotype was recorded many times. V is TRBV3-1 and J is TRBJ2-6; D ambiguous. The CDR3 sequence is 13 residues long. Trimming stripped 8 bases from V and 0 bases from J, with 5 bases between. Looked up from germline, CDR1 is LGHDT and CDR2 is YNNKEL (reference sequence). The CDR3 protein is CASGYSGANVLTF. The CDR3 DNA reads TGTGCCAGCGGGTACTCTGGGGCCAACGTCCTGACTTTC.

This clonotype has at least ten counts. V gene TRBV27 combines with J gene TRBJ2-1, with a possible D match to TRBD1 (6 bases). From germline, CDR1 is MNHEY and CDR2 SMNVEV (reference sequence). The ends were cut back, 6 bases at V and 7 bases at J, with 10 bases in the middle. This CDR3 comprises 12 residues. The DNA of the CDR3 is TGTGCCAGCAGATATGGACAGAATGAGCAGTTCTTC. It translates to CASRYGQNEQFF.

This clonotype was counted between two and nine times. The rearrangement links TRBV5-1 to TRBJ2-1; tentative D call: TRBD2 (6 bases). The germline gives CDR1 SGHRS, CDR2 YFSETQ. CDR3 length equals 16 residues. Trimming removed 0 bases from V and 2 bases from J, with 12 bases in between. CDR3 sequence: CASSLEPGVPYNEQFF. DNA of the CDR3: TGCGCCAGCAGCTTGGAACCGGGAGTCCCCTACAATGAGCAGTTCTTC.

This clonotype was recorded at least ten times. The chain combines TRBV29-1 with TRBJ2-3; 11 bases are a match to TRBD1. Germline CDR1 and CDR2: SQVTM and ANQGSEA. The V and J ends lost 7 bases and 4 bases, in that order; junction bases with no gene match: 7. The CDR3 is 14 residues long. The CDR3 protein is CSGTGTGGSDTQYF. The CDR3 DNA follows: TGCAGCGGGACCGGGACAGGGGGATCAGATACGCAGTATTTT.

Turning to this clonotype: Its ends do not fully match the called genes, so a read error is possible. The V and J genes are TRBV7-2 and TRBJ2-1; 7 nucleotides align to TRBD2. Germline V gene lookup returns CDR1 SGHTA and CDR2 FQGNSA. The CDR3 runs to 11 residues. CDR3 loop: CASSLTSRVYF. The DNA for the CDR3 is TGTGCCAGCAGCCTGACTAGCCGGGTATACTTC.

This clonotype was seen ten or more times. This chain connects TRBV5-1 to TRBJ1-1; D is perhaps TRBD1 (6 bases). This CDR3 is 15 amino acids long. V was clipped by 5 bases and J by 1 base, with 15 bases between them. Per germline, CDR1 SGHRS and CDR2 YFSETQ. The DNA of the CDR3 is TGCGCCAGCAGGAAAGACGGACAGCCGAACACTGAAGCTTTCTTT. Translating it yields CASRKDGQPNTEAFF.

At least ten counts were recorded for this clonotype. This rearrangement joins TRBV30 to TRBJ1-2, with no clear D. The CDR3 has 13 residues. V was shortened by 0 bases and J by 4 bases, with 9 bases between the two germline ends. Germline assignment: CDR1 GTSNPN and CDR2 SVGIG (reference sequence). CDR3 nucleotides: TGTGCCTGGAGTGTAGAGGCTCTCTATGGCTACACCTTC. The encoded protein is CAWSVEALYGYTF.

The gene calls are TRBV2 and TRBJ2-1; TRBD2 matches at 13 bases. The CDR3 is made up of 15 amino acids. Losses at the gene ends were 9 bases for V and 2 bases for J; bases not matched to a gene: 4. CDR1 is SNHLY, CDR2 FYNNEI, per germline. CDR3 sequence reads: CASSTSGRAYNEQFF. The CDR3 nucleotides read TGTGCCAGTAGTACTAGCGGGAGGGCCTACAATGAGCAGTTCTTC.

This rearrangement joins TRBV27 to TRBJ1-6; TRBD1 might be the D (5 bases). Trimming took off 4 bases at V and 6 bases at J, with 13 bases between the two ends. CDR1 is MNHEY, CDR2 SMNVEV, per germline (reference sequence). The CDR3 is made up of 15 amino acids. The CDR3 loop reads CASSSLGQFNSPLHF. The CDR3 bases are TGTGCCAGCAGTTCGCTGGGGCAGTTTAATTCACCCCTCCACTTT.

This sequence joins TRBV29-1 and TRBJ2-3, with unresolved D. The CDR3 runs to 11 residues. The V gene's germline CDR1 is SQVTM and CDR2 ANQGSEA. V was pared by 6 bases and J by 7 bases, with 11 bases between. The CDR3 protein is CSVARENTQYF. The CDR3 coding sequence is TGCAGCGTGGCCCGTGAAAATACGCAGTATTTT.

The table lists this clonotype with many counts. CDR3 sequence reads: CASSQGTGDYGYTF. The CDR3 bases are TGTGCCAGCAGTCAAGGGACAGGCGATTATGGCTACACCTTC. The chain links TRBV6-2 or TRBV6-3 to TRBJ1-2; TRBD1 matches 8 bases. Per germline, CDR1 MNHEY and CDR2 SVGEGT. V gave up 5 bases and J gave up 5 bases; unmatched junction bases: 7. The CDR3 has 14 residues.

This clonotype was found a few times. The gene calls are TRBV5-1 and TRBJ1-1; 9 bases agree with TRBD1. The CDR3 contains 15 residues. CDR1 is SGHRS, CDR2 YFSETQ, per germline. With V trimmed by 6 bases and J by 0 bases, 6 bases remained unmatched. This CDR3 reads CASTKQGAVNTEAFF. As DNA, the CDR3 is TGCGCCAGCACAAAACAGGGGGCGGTGAACACTGAAGCTTTCTTT.

This clonotype was detected many times. This rearrangement joins TRBV2 to TRBJ2-5, with 15 bases aligning to TRBD2. After removal of 7 bases from V and 4 bases from J, the junction contained 7 bases not matched to a gene. Germline values: CDR1 SNHLY, CDR2 FYNNEI. The CDR3 spans 16 residues. The CDR3 protein is CASNTGTSGRRETQYF. As DNA, the CDR3 is TGTGCCAGCAATACCGGGACTAGCGGGAGGAGAGAGACCCAGTACTTC.

In its sample, this clonotype was seen a few times. The chain couples TRBV5-1 to TRBJ1-6; 7 nucleotides line up with TRBD1. Germline V gene data show CDR1 as SGHRS and CDR2 as YFSETQ. The length of the CDR3 is 16 residues. The ends lost 4 bases at V and 5 bases at J; junction bases unmatched: 9. CDR3 coding DNA: TGCGCCAGCAGCATTCTTCCCGGGACAGATAATTCACCCCTCCACTTT. This gives the protein CASSILPGTDNSPLHF.

V gene TRBV15 combines with J gene TRBJ2-7; no definite D call. This CDR3 region has 13 residues. With 0 bases removed from V and 4 bases from J, the gap between germline ends came to 7 bases. Per the germline V gene, CDR1 is LNHNV and CDR2 is YYDKDF (reference sequence). CDR3 nucleotide sequence: TGTGCCACCAGCAGAGATGCCGGATACGAGCAGTACTTC. Translation gives CATSRDAGYEQYF.

This clonotype was seen a handful of times. The V call is TRBV2, the J call TRBJ1-1; the D gene is possibly TRBD1 (5 bases). V shed 8 bases and J shed 0 bases, with 16 bases lying between them. The CDR3 contains 15 residues. Germline V gene data show CDR1 as SNHLY and CDR2 as FYNNEI. The CDR3 sequence: CASVSSGLMNTEAFF. The CDR3 region has the DNA TGTGCCAGCGTAAGTTCGGGACTCATGAACACTGAAGCTTTCTTT. Full variable domain (rest looked up from reference TRBV2 and TRBJ1-1): EPEVTQTPSHQVTQMGQEVILRCVPISNHLYFYWYRQILGQKVEFLVSFYNNEISEKSEIFDDQFSVERPDGSNFTLKIRSTKLEDSAMYFCASVSSGLMNTEAFFGQGTRLTVV.

The chain recombines TRBV9 with TRBJ2-2; D call uncertain. This CDR3 is 15 amino acids long. The germline V gene encodes CDR1 SGDLS and CDR2 YYNGEE. V lost 2 bases, J lost 4 bases, and 12 bases lay in between. The CDR3 region is CASSVSRRGTGELFF. The CDR3 bases are TGTGCCAGCAGCGTCAGCAGGAGAGGCACCGGGGAGCTGTTTTTT.

The chain combines TRBV20-1 with TRBJ2-1; 7 bases agree with TRBD1. The CDR3 contains 15 residues. Trimming took 6 bases from V and 2 from J; bases not matched to a gene: 10. Germline assignment: CDR1 DFQATT and CDR2 SNEGSKA (reference sequence). The CDR3 nucleotides are TGCAGTGCACCGACAAGACAGGGAACCTACAATGAGCAGTTCTTC. This gives the protein CSAPTRQGTYNEQFF.